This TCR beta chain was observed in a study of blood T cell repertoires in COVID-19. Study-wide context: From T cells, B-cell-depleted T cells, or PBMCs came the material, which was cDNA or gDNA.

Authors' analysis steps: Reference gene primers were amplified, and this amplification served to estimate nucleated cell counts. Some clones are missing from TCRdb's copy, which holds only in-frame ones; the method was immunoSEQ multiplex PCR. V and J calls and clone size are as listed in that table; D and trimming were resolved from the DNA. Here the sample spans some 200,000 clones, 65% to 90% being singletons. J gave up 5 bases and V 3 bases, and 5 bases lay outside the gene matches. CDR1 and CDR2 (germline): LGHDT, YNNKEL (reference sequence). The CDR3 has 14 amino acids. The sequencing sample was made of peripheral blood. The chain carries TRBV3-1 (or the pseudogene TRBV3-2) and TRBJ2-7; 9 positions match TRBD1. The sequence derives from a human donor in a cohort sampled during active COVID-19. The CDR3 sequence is CASSQGTGPDEQYF. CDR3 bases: TGTGCCAGCAGCCAGGGGACAGGGCCAGACGAGCAGTACTTC.